This passage covers 32 T cell receptor beta chains from one sample sequenced in a study of blood T cells in healthy people across ages. Through a sample-barcoded 5' primer and a J-beta primer mix, a second PCR was run for roughly 7 to 12 cycles. TCRdb analysed the 5' RACE reads with MiXCR anew, one entry per CDR3 protein. The table lists roughly 700,000 distinct CDR3 sequences, roughly 50% of them singletons. The sample comprised blood. The receptors here all came from a woman aged 60-70 years in good health.

This clonotype was seen a single time. The DNA of the CDR3 is TGTGCCAGTGACAGTCCGAACACTGAAGCTTTCTTT. This sequence encodes CASDSPNTEAFF. The chain employs TRBV6-2 or TRBV6-3 and TRBJ1-1; a weak D match, TRBD1 (5 bases). CDR3 size: 12 residues. Germline CDR1 is MNHEY and CDR2 is SVGEGT. V lost 9 bases and J lost 1, with 9 bases in between.

J is TRBJ2-7 and V is TRBV6-2 or TRBV6-3; 7 bases line up with TRBD1. In germline, CDR1 is MNHEY, CDR2 SVGEGT. The V and J ends lost 6 bases and 1 base, in that order; junction bases with no gene match: 6. There are 14 residues in the CDR3. CDR3 residues: CASRYSGGSYEQYF. The DNA for the CDR3 is TGTGCCAGCAGGTATTCAGGGGGATCCTACGAGCAGTACTTC.

The V gene is TRBV28, the J gene TRBJ2-7; 12 nucleotides align to TRBD1. V dropped 6 bases and J dropped 5; count of bases not matched to a gene: 11. In germline, CDR1 is MDHEN, CDR2 SYDVKM. This CDR3 region has 16 residues. The CDR3 protein is CASSSLRDRGRNEQYF. CDR3 DNA: TGTGCCAGCAGCAGCCTCCGGGACAGGGGGCGGAACGAGCAGTACTTC.

In its sample, this clonotype was seen once. The chain uses TRBV3-1 and TRBJ2-5; a possible D gene is TRBD1 (6 bases). Near its end, the DNA agrees better with TRBJ2-1, so the J call may be wrong. Germline V gene sequence: CDR1 LGHDT, CDR2 YNNKEL (reference sequence). CDR3 size: 14 residues. The CDR3 loop reads CASSHRDTGRGQFF. DNA of the CDR3: TGTGCCAGCAGCCACCGGGACACGGGGAGAGGGCAGTTCTTC.

This sequence joins TRBV29-1 and TRBJ2-7; 10 bases are a match to TRBD2. This CDR3 contains 15 residues. The germline V gene encodes CDR1 SQVTM and CDR2 ANQGSEA. V was pared by 4 bases and J by 4 bases, with 10 bases of the junction left unmatched. The CDR3 DNA sequence: TGCAGCGTTGCTGGGCTAGCGGGAGAAGAGTACGAGCAGTACTTC. Amino acids: CSVAGLAGEEYEQYF.

This chain connects TRBV7-2 to TRBJ2-4, with 9 bases lining up with TRBD2. Germline V gene data show CDR1 as SGHTA and CDR2 as FQGNSA. After removal of 0 bases from V and 0 bases from J, the junction contained 3 bases not matched to a gene. The CDR3 has 17 amino acids. CDR3 amino acids: CASSLAGSGGAKNIQYF. DNA of the CDR3: TGTGCCAGCAGCTTAGCGGGTAGCGGGGGAGCCAAAAACATTCAGTACTTC.

This clonotype was picked up one time. V is TRBV5-1 and J is TRBJ1-5; D not certain. Trimming took 4 bases from V and 4 from J, leaving 12 bases between them. Per the germline V gene, CDR1 is SGHRS and CDR2 is YFSETQ. The CDR3 sequence is 14 residues long. Written as DNA, the CDR3 is TGCGCCAGCAGCCCGAAGGGTGGAAATCAGCCCCAGCATTTT. This sequence encodes CASSPKGGNQPQHF.

A remark on this clonotype: With a much larger clone just one base away, this may be a read error. This chain connects TRBV28 to TRBJ2-1, with unresolved D. Trimming took off 8 bases at V and 6 bases at J, with 11 bases between the two ends. The CDR3 is 12 amino acids. Germline CDR1 and CDR2: MDHEN and SYDVKM. The CDR3 spells CASGSSINEQFF. The CDR3 DNA follows: TGTGCCAGCGGCTCTAGTATCAATGAGCAGTTCTTC.

The gene calls are TRBV5-1 and TRBJ1-2, with TRBD1 matching over 7 bases. Germline lookup yields CDR1 SGHRS and CDR2 YFSETQ. V lost 2 bases to trimming and J lost 8 bases; unmatched junction nucleotides: 6. This CDR3 has 13 residues. Written as DNA, the CDR3 is TGCGCCAGCAGCTTCGACAGGGTGGACGGCTACACCTTC. This codes for CASSFDRVDGYTF.

This chain joins TRBV12-3 or TRBV12-4 and TRBJ2-1, with 7 bases that match TRBD2. V lost 3 bases, J lost 3 bases, and 8 bases stayed unmatched. The CDR3 covers 16 residues. The CDR3 protein is CASSFGGGPGYNEQFF. In DNA, the CDR3 is TGTGCCAGCAGTTTCGGGGGAGGGCCTGGCTACAATGAGCAGTTCTTC.

J is TRBJ1-1 and V is TRBV20-1; TRBD1 might be the D (5 bases). The V gene lost 1 base and the J gene lost 5 bases, with 17 bases spanning the gap. The CDR3 spans 15 residues. The germline CDR1 and CDR2 sequences are DFQATT and SNEGSKA (reference sequence). The chain's CDR3 is CSARVRDRIRTEAFF. The CDR3 nucleotides are TGCAGTGCTAGAGTTCGAGACAGAATAAGGACTGAAGCTTTCTTT.

This chain uses TRBV29-1 with TRBJ2-7, with 7 bases aligning to TRBD2. CDR1 is SQVTM and CDR2 is ANQGSEA in the germline V gene. This CDR3 is 14 amino acids long. Trimming removed 4 bases from V and 5 bases from J; junction bases left unmatched: 11. The CDR3 DNA is TGCAGCGTTGTCGTTGTGGGGAGCGGGAACGAGCAGTACTTC. Translating it yields CSVVVVGSGNEQYF.

The chain carries TRBV10-3 and TRBJ2-1; either TRBD1 or TRBD2 may supply D (5 bases each). Trimming removed 11 bases from V and 6 bases from J, with 17 bases in between. The CDR3 extends over 13 amino acids. Per the germline V gene, CDR1 is ENHRY and CDR2 is SYGVKD. The DNA for the CDR3 is TGTGCCCAGCGAGGGGAGAAGGGCAATGAGCAGTTCTTC. As protein: CAQRGEKGNEQFF.

The chain carries TRBV20-1 and TRBJ2-1; TRBD2 agrees at 10 bases. Germline assignment: CDR1 DFQATT and CDR2 SNEGSKA (reference sequence). CDR3 length: 15 amino acids. Germline trimming cut 2 bases from V and 7 bases from J; bases unmatched to any gene: 8. This CDR3 is CSARKRLAGVNEQFF. The CDR3, as DNA: TGCAGTGCTAGAAAGAGGCTAGCGGGGGTGAATGAGCAGTTCTTC.

The V and J genes are TRBV12-3 or TRBV12-4 and TRBJ1-2; TRBD1 matches 9 bases. V lost 6 bases and J lost 4; bases outside the gene matches: 15. The CDR3 covers 17 residues. CDR3 DNA sequence: TGTGCCAGCAGACAGACGGGACAGGGTAGAGCATCCTATGGCTACACCTTC. Its protein product is CASRQTGQGRASYGYTF.

This sequence joins TRBV11-2 and TRBJ2-1; TRBD2 aligns across 8 bases. CDR1 is SGHAT and CDR2 is FQNNGV in the germline V gene. The CDR3 length is 15 residues. Trimming removed 6 bases from V and 6 bases from J; junction bases left unmatched: 10. As DNA, the CDR3 is TGTGCCAGCAGGACGATTAGCGGGACCCGCAATGAGCAGTTCTTC. Encoded protein: CASRTISGTRNEQFF.

The chain combines TRBV20-1 with TRBJ1-5, with D possibly matching TRBD1 (5 bases). The CDR3 covers 13 residues. V was trimmed by 8 bases and J by 1 base, leaving 12 bases between them. Germline V lookup: CDR1 DFQATT, CDR2 SNEGSKA (reference sequence). In nucleotides, the CDR3 is TGCAGTACGGACCGGGACAGCAATCAGCCCCAGCATTTT. Its translation is CSTDRDSNQPQHF.

The chain combines TRBV28 with TRBJ1-5, with D uncertain. The CDR3 covers 15 residues. Germline lookup yields CDR1 MDHEN and CDR2 SYDVKM. V lost 3 bases and J lost 2, with 11 bases in between. This CDR3 is CASSFGIKGNQPQHF. In DNA, the CDR3 is TGTGCCAGCAGTTTCGGGATTAAGGGCAATCAGCCCCAGCATTTT.

This chain joins TRBV29-1 and TRBJ2-3; possibly TRBD1 for D (5 bases). Trimming took 6 bases from V and 2 from J, leaving 12 bases between them. Germline assignment: CDR1 SQVTM and CDR2 ANQGSEA. The CDR3 is 13 residues long. This CDR3 is CSVTEGATDTQYF. The CDR3 nucleotides read TGCAGCGTAACGGAAGGGGCCACAGATACGCAGTATTTT.

The rearrangement uses TRBV5-1 and TRBJ2-5; 7 bases are a match to TRBD2. The junction had 8 bases not matched to a gene; V was cut back by 0 bases and J by 6 bases. There are 15 residues in the CDR3. CDR1 is SGHRS, CDR2 YFSETQ, per germline. This CDR3 reads CASSLDPGGEKTQYF. The CDR3 DNA is TGCGCCAGCAGCTTGGATCCGGGGGGAGAGAAGACCCAGTACTTC.

The V gene is TRBV7-9, the J gene TRBJ2-3, with D perhaps being TRBD1 or TRBD2 (5 bases each). CDR1 is SEHNR, CDR2 FQNEAQ, per germline (reference sequence). Trimming left V 7 bases short and J 4 bases short, with 15 bases between. This CDR3 comprises 14 residues. DNA of the CDR3: TGTGCCAGCAACTCGAGGGGCAGCGCAGATACGCAGTATTTT. Its translation is CASNSRGSADTQYF.

This clonotype was observed a handful of times. The genes are TRBV28 and TRBJ2-5; D is uncertain. V lost 6 bases to trimming and J lost 11 bases, with 16 bases between them. This CDR3 contains 12 residues. The germline gives CDR1 MDHEN, CDR2 SYDVKM. The CDR3, as DNA: TGTGCCAGCAGACCTATAGGGAATGAGCAGTACTTC. Protein: CASRPIGNEQYF.

The chain joins TRBV20-1 to TRBJ2-1, with 7 bases that match TRBD2. CDR1 and CDR2 (germline): DFQATT, SNEGSKA (reference sequence). Trimming took 6 bases from V and 4 from J; bases not matched to a gene: 15. This CDR3 is built from 16 residues. The CDR3 spells CSAPRPGRAGYNEQFF. The CDR3 region has the DNA TGCAGTGCCCCGAGGCCGGGACGAGCGGGATACAATGAGCAGTTCTTC.

The J gene is TRBJ2-3, the V gene TRBV6-5; 10 bases agree with TRBD2. The CDR3 is made up of 16 amino acids. With V trimmed by 6 bases and J by 3 bases, 9 bases remained unmatched. Germline V gene sequence: CDR1 MNHEY, CDR2 SVGAGI. CDR3 nucleotides: TGTGCCAGCAGACAGCGGGAGGGCCTTATGACAGATACGCAGTATTTT. Translation: CASRQREGLMTDTQYF.

The rearrangement joins TRBV10-3 to TRBJ2-1, with a tentative D call TRBD2 (6 bases). CDR1 ENHRY and CDR2 SYGVKD come from the germline V gene. The V gene lost 2 bases and the J gene lost 0 bases, with 17 bases spanning the gap. The CDR3 runs 18 residues. The CDR3 protein is CAISEGPSAESSYNEQFF. The CDR3 nucleotides are TGTGCCATCAGTGAGGGTCCTAGCGCAGAAAGCTCCTACAATGAGCAGTTCTTC.

This sequence joins TRBV9 and TRBJ1-1, with 9 bases lining up with TRBD1. J lost 5 bases, V lost 6 bases, and 11 bases had no gene match. This CDR3 is built from 15 residues. Germline V gene sequence: CDR1 SGDLS, CDR2 YYNGEE. The CDR3 here is CASTTTTGGITEAFF. The CDR3 nucleotides read TGTGCCAGCACCACCACGACAGGGGGTATTACTGAAGCTTTCTTT.

This clonotype was counted many times. This chain joins TRBV20-1 and TRBJ1-2, with TRBD1 matching 10 bases. This CDR3 has 15 amino acids. With V trimmed by 0 bases and J by 5 bases, 6 bases remained unmatched. Germline CDR1 DFQATT, CDR2 SNEGSKA (reference sequence). CDR3: CSAREGDRGVYGYTF. For the CDR3, the DNA is TGCAGTGCTAGAGAAGGGGACAGGGGAGTATATGGCTACACCTTC.

The table lists this clonotype with a few counts. V gene TRBV7-2 combines with J gene TRBJ2-4; D perhaps matches TRBD2 (7 bases). The CDR3 has 14 residues. The germline CDR1 and CDR2 sequences are SGHTA and FQGNSA. Between the trimmed V and J ends, which lost 8 bases and 13 bases, there was a span of 24 bases. The CDR3 loop is CASGSGTTTAEQYF. The DNA of the CDR3 is TGTGCCAGCGGAAGCGGGACAACCACGGCTGAGCAGTACTTC.

The genes are TRBV29-1 and TRBJ2-1; 8 bases are a match to TRBD2. The CDR3 totals 13 residues. Losses at the gene ends were 6 bases for V and 6 bases for J; bases not matched to a gene: 7. Germline V gene lookup returns CDR1 SQVTM and CDR2 ANQGSEA. The CDR3 nucleotides read TGCAGCGTGGGGGGACTAGACTCCAATGAGCAGTTCTTC. This translates into CSVGGLDSNEQFF.

In the case of this clonotype: Relative to the germline gene, one junction end is altered; a read error may explain this. The chain is built from TRBV29-1 and TRBJ2-3; D perhaps matches TRBD2 (5 bases). There are 15 residues in the CDR3. CDR1 and CDR2 from the germline V gene are SQVTM and ANQGSEA. The CDR3 bases are TGCAGCGTTGAAGTCACGGTTCCTAGCACAGATGCGCAGTATTTT. Its translation is CSVEVTVPSTDAQYF.

The rearrangement links TRBV7-8 to TRBJ2-5; 7 bases map to TRBD2. The J call may be wrong; the DNA end is better matched by TRBJ2-7. Germline V gives CDR1 SGHVS, CDR2 FQNEAQ. CDR3 size: 16 residues. The CDR3 DNA sequence: TGTGCCAGCAGCTTAGCCAGTCTCGCGGGAGTCGGCGAGCAGTACTTC. Residues: CASSLASLAGVGEQYF.

This clonotype was seen a few times. The gene calls are TRBV6-1 and TRBJ2-2; perhaps TRBD2 as D (6 bases). This CDR3 is built from 15 residues. In germline, CDR1 is MNHNS, CDR2 SASEGT. Trimming left V 1 base short and J 7 bases short, with 13 bases between. The CDR3 spells CASSEVGGGVGELFF. The CDR3 DNA sequence: TGTGCCAGCAGTGAAGTGGGAGGAGGGGTCGGGGAGCTGTTTTTT.